Listed below are T cell receptor beta chains from one sample, sequenced in a study of blood T cell repertoires in COVID-19. Assay: immunoSEQ multiplex PCR; the TCRdb copy retains only in-frame clones and omits some. The sample yields roughly 43,000 clones, over 75% seen once. The specimen sequenced was peripheral blood. The receptors originated from an elderly woman with acute or convalescent COVID-19. Each CDR3 is given with its conserved first and last residue. A D gene is named only where the DNA matches it firmly. Where a row states a size, it is once, few, many or the class of an expanded clone; other rows omit it.

>TRBV7-2|TRBJ1-6|14|few|TRBD1
CASRRQGGNSPLHF
TGTGCCAGCAGACGACAGGGGGGGAATTCACCCCTCCACTTT
>TRBV5-4|TRBJ2-5|14|.|.
CASSSPSGQETQYF
TGTGCCAGCAGCTCTCCCAGCGGCCAAGAGACCCAGTACTTC
>TRBV5-1|TRBJ2-1|17|.|.
CASSFGVRGYSYNEQFF
TGCGCCAGCAGCTTTGGGGTGCGGGGTTACTCCTACAATGAGCAGTTCTTC
>TRBV28|TRBJ2-1|15|.|.
CASSSGGPIYNEQFF
TGTGCCAGCAGTTCCGGGGGGCCGATCTACAATGAGCAGTTCTTC
>TRBV4-3|TRBJ1-4|16|.|TRBD1
CASSQGDRGTNEKLFF
TGCGCCAGCAGCCAAGGGGACAGGGGAACTAATGAAAAACTGTTTTTT
>TRBV5-1|TRBJ1-1|15|.|.
CASSALQGGNTEAFF
TGCGCCAGCAGCGCGTTACAGGGAGGGAATACTGAAGCTTTCTTT
>TRBV19|TRBJ2-1|16|.|.
CASSIRGRGVPNEQFF
TGTGCCAGTAGTATCAGGGGCAGGGGAGTCCCTAATGAGCAGTTCTTC
>TRBV5-4|TRBJ2-3|16|once|TRBD2
CASSPGTRFTKDTQYF
TGTGCCAGCAGCCCTGGGACTAGATTTACCAAAGATACGCAGTATTTT
>TRBV28|TRBJ1-3|14|.|TRBD1
CASSLATGGNTIYF
TGTGCCAGCAGTTTAGCGACAGGGGGAAACACCATATATTTT
>TRBV19|TRBJ1-5|15|.|.
CASSPGGAFAQPQHF
TGTGCCAGCTCCCCTGGGGGCGCCTTCGCTCAGCCCCAGCATTTT
>TRBV5-1|TRBJ1-2|16|once|TRBD1
CASSLGTGATTMSDTF
TGCGCCAGCAGCTTGGGGACAGGAGCCACAACTATGAGTGACACCTTC
>TRBV7-2|TRBJ2-5|14|.|TRBD2
CASSLTSVQETQYF
TGTGCCAGCAGCTTAACTAGCGTCCAAGAGACCCAGTACTTC
>TRBV2|TRBJ2-1|13|.|.
CASSRGEDNEQFF
TGTGCCAGCAGTAGAGGGGAGGACAATGAGCAGTTCTTC
>TRBV2|TRBJ1-4|13|.|.
CASSEQWNEKLFF
TGTGCCAGCAGTGAACAGTGGAATGAAAAACTGTTTTTT